Shown below are 13 T cell receptor beta chains from a single sample sequenced in a study of blood T cell repertoires in COVID-19. Generated by immunoSEQ multiplex PCR, the TCRdb table keeps only in-frame clones and is missing some. Among about 210,000 clones, about 85% were seen once, and the ten largest hold approximately 0.99%. Sequenced: peripheral blood. These receptors all come from a man in his 60s with COVID-19, enrolled during active disease.

The chain combines TRBV2 with TRBJ1-5; TRBD1 matches 9 bases. The J segment lost 6 bases and the V segment lost 6 bases, leaving 9 bases of the junction unmatched. Germline V CDR1 and CDR2: SNHLY, FYNNEI. The CDR3 runs to 15 residues. The CDR3 spells CASSAGQGAFQPQHF. In nucleotides, the CDR3 is TGTGCCAGCAGCGCGGGACAGGGCGCATTTCAGCCCCAGCATTTT.

The chain has TRBV19 and TRBJ1-3; TRBD1 aligns across 8 bases. This CDR3 region has 15 residues. V lost 9 bases to trimming and J lost 2 bases; unmatched junction nucleotides: 9. Germline values: CDR1 LNHDA, CDR2 SQIVND (reference sequence). The DNA of the CDR3 is TGTGCCAGCAAACAGGGGGAAGGCCCTGGAAACACCATATATTTT. Translation gives CASKQGEGPGNTIYF.

The V and J genes are TRBV7-9 and TRBJ1-2; D unclear. The CDR3 runs to 16 residues. Trimming left V 4 bases short and J 4 bases short, with 19 bases between. Germline V lookup: CDR1 SEHNR, CDR2 FQNEAQ (reference sequence). For the CDR3, the DNA is TGTGCCAGCAGCTCCCGAGGCTTGGAGGGATCCTATGGCTACACCTTC. It encodes CASSSRGLEGSYGYTF.

A single count supports this clone. This chain links TRBV27 with TRBJ2-7, with 9 bases fitting TRBD2. The V and J ends lost 5 bases and 4 bases, in that order; junction bases with no gene match: 12. Germline V gene lookup returns CDR1 MNHEY and CDR2 SMNVEV (reference sequence). CDR3 size: 16 residues. The CDR3: CASSGKTSGPLYEQYF. The CDR3 DNA reads as TGTGCCAGCAGTGGGAAGACTAGCGGCCCTTTATACGAGCAGTACTTC.

This clone was detected only once. This chain links TRBV5-1 with TRBJ2-1; 9 bases map to TRBD1. V shed 4 bases and J 9 bases; nucleotides not matched to a gene: 11. Germline values: CDR1 SGHRS, CDR2 YFSETQ. The CDR3 has 15 amino acids. CDR3: CASSLWTGDSTEQFF. The CDR3 DNA reads as TGCGCCAGCAGCCTGTGGACAGGGGATAGTACTGAGCAGTTCTTC.

Only a few counts were recorded for this clone. Other nucleotide sequences in the sample specify the same CDR3. V and J are TRBV30 and TRBJ1-5, with D possibly matching TRBD1 (5 bases). Germline V CDR1 and CDR2: GTSNPN, SVGIG (reference sequence). This CDR3 comprises 13 residues. Deletions cut 2 bases from V and 2 bases from J, with 7 bases between. The CDR3 nucleotides are TGTGCCTGGAGTTTACAGGGCAATCAGCCCCAGCATTTT. Protein sequence: CAWSLQGNQPQHF.

The V call is TRBV27, the J call TRBJ1-6; D not certain. Germline V gene lookup returns CDR1 MNHEY and CDR2 SMNVEV (reference sequence). V lost 6 bases to trimming and J lost 7 bases, with 10 bases between them. This CDR3 comprises 13 residues. CDR3 protein: CASRPPQNSPLHF. CDR3 nucleotide sequence: TGTGCCAGCAGACCCCCACAGAATTCACCCCTCCACTTT.

V is TRBV10-1 and J is TRBJ2-7; TRBD1 is a possible D gene (6 bases). Germline-derived CDR1 and CDR2 are WNHNN and SYGVQD (reference sequence). The V end was cut by 0 bases, the J end by 4 bases, with 10 bases between. This CDR3 is 14 amino acids long. The CDR3, as DNA: TGCGCCAGCAGTGAGTCGATAGGGGGTTACGAGCAGTACTTC. Translating it yields CASSESIGGYEQYF.

The chain joins TRBV7-2 to TRBJ1-4; D might be TRBD1 (6 bases). There are 13 residues in the CDR3. Germline values: CDR1 SGHTA, CDR2 FQGNSA. V shed 10 bases and J shed 6 bases, with 15 bases lying between them. Here the CDR3 DNA reads TGTGCCACCCAACGGGACATATATGAAAAACTGTTTTTT. Encoded protein: CATQRDIYEKLFF.

This clone was observed a single time. The chain links TRBV19 to TRBJ2-3; D not resolved. The CDR3 totals 14 residues. In germline, CDR1 is LNHDA, CDR2 SQIVND (reference sequence). Trimming cost V 4 bases and J 0 bases, with 8 bases left between them. CDR3: CASSTQISTDTQYF. As DNA, the CDR3 is TGTGCCAGTAGTACCCAAATTAGCACAGATACGCAGTATTTT.

The chain employs TRBV2 and TRBJ1-2; tentatively, D is TRBD1 (6 bases). The CDR3 is 13 residues long. The germline CDR1 and CDR2 sequences are SNHLY and FYNNEI. V lost 6 bases and J lost 4, with 12 bases in between. The DNA for the CDR3 is TGTGCCAGCAGCCGGGACACGAGCTATGGCTACACCTTC. Translating it yields CASSRDTSYGYTF.

This chain connects TRBV7-9 to TRBJ1-2; D is possibly TRBD1 (5 bases). The V and J ends lost 0 bases and 8 bases respectively, with 13 bases between them. The CDR3 totals 14 residues. Germline values: CDR1 SEHNR, CDR2 FQNEAQ (reference sequence). CDR3 sequence: CASSLAGRVEGYTF. In nucleotides, the CDR3 is TGTGCCAGCAGCTTAGCGGGCAGGGTAGAGGGCTACACCTTC.

There are a few counts of this clone. V is TRBV11-3 and J is TRBJ2-7, with D possibly being TRBD2 (5 bases). CDR1 is SGHNT and CDR2 is YENEEA in the germline V gene. V lost 5 bases and J 0 bases, leaving 11 bases between the germline ends. This CDR3 contains 14 residues. CDR3 sequence (DNA): TGTGCCAGCAGCCATAGAGGGAACTCCTACGAGCAGTACTTC. It encodes CASSHRGNSYEQYF. Complete variable domain (other parts from reference TRBV11-3 and TRBJ2-7): EAGVVQSPRYKIIEKKQPVAFWCNPISGHNTLYWYLQNLGQGPELLIRYENEEAVDDSQLPKDRFSAERLKGVDSTLKIQPAELGDSAVYLCASSHRGNSYEQYFGPGTRLTVT.